Below, 25 T cell receptor beta chains from the same sample are listed, as sequenced in a study of T cell responses to AZD1222 COVID-19 vaccine. Method: immunoSEQ multiplex PCR; TCRdb's copy keeps in-frame clones and lacks some. The sample yields about 150,000 clones, over 80% seen once. This specimen consisted of peripheral blood, obtained on day 0 of MenACWY control vaccination. These receptors were collected from an adult in good health.

This sequence joins TRBV6-2 or TRBV6-3 and TRBJ2-7; 10 nucleotides align to TRBD1. Germline V gene sequence: CDR1 MNHEY, CDR2 SVGEGT. J gave up 7 bases and V 2 bases, and 14 bases lay outside the gene matches. The CDR3 covers 17 residues. The CDR3 DNA follows: TGTGCCAGCAGTTACATAGCCCCAGGGACAGGGGTTCGGGAGCAGTACTTC. Protein sequence: CASSYIAPGTGVREQYF.

This chain connects TRBV29-1 to TRBJ1-5; unclear D gene. The CDR3 loop spans 12 amino acids. The germline V gene encodes CDR1 SQVTM and CDR2 ANQGSEA. Deletions cut 5 bases from V and 2 bases from J, with 7 bases between. The CDR3 coding sequence is TGCAGCGTTCTCGACGGCAATCAGCCCCAGCATTTT. Its translation: CSVLDGNQPQHF.

This clone has only a few counts. This sequence joins TRBV7-8 and TRBJ1-5; D is uncertain. V gave up 4 bases and J gave up 11 bases, with 12 bases separating them. Germline V lookup: CDR1 SGHVS, CDR2 FQNEAQ. The CDR3 loop spans 12 amino acids. The CDR3 spells CASSSDFRSQHF. The CDR3, as DNA: TGTGCCAGCAGCTCGGACTTTCGGTCCCAGCATTTT.

The V call is TRBV4-1, the J call TRBJ2-7; 9 nucleotides agree with TRBD1. From germline, CDR1 is MGHRA and CDR2 YSYEKL. J was trimmed by 7 bases and V by 0 bases; bases with no gene match: 7. The CDR3 loop spans 15 amino acids. This CDR3 is CASSQEGQGTREQYF. CDR3 DNA sequence: TGCGCCAGCAGCCAAGAAGGACAGGGGACACGAGAGCAGTACTTC.

The chain joins TRBV19 to TRBJ2-1; weak D call: TRBD2 (5 bases). Trimming removed 1 base at V and 2 bases at J, with 9 bases between. Per germline, CDR1 LNHDA and CDR2 SQIVND (reference sequence). CDR3 length equals 15 residues. CDR3 loop: CASSIGERPYNEQFF. CDR3 sequence (DNA): TGTGCCAGTAGTATAGGGGAGCGGCCCTACAATGAGCAGTTCTTC.

The V call is TRBV7-6, the J call TRBJ1-2, with 9 bases that match TRBD1. V was pared by 4 bases and J by 0 bases, with 9 bases of the junction left unmatched. The CDR3 has 17 amino acids. Germline values: CDR1 SGHVS, CDR2 FNYEAQ. The CDR3 sequence is CASSSTGGEYSNYGYTF. The CDR3 DNA is TGTGCCAGCAGCTCGACAGGGGGAGAGTATTCTAACTATGGCTACACCTTC.

The V call is TRBV7-9, the J call TRBJ1-4; 7 positions agree with TRBD1. The germline V gene encodes CDR1 SEHNR and CDR2 FQNEAQ (reference sequence). The CDR3 length is 14 residues. Trimming removed 5 bases from V and 8 bases from J; junction bases left unmatched: 8. CDR3 in amino acids: CASSRDREWEKLFF. The DNA of the CDR3 is TGTGCCAGCAGCCGGGACAGAGAATGGGAAAAACTGTTTTTT.

V usage is TRBV30 and J usage is TRBJ1-2; no definite D call. The CDR3 is 13 amino acids. The V end lost 6 bases, the J end lost 1 base, and 12 bases lay between the germline ends. Germline V gene sequence: CDR1 GTSNPN, CDR2 SVGIG (reference sequence). This chain's CDR3 is CACGTLFNYGYTF. CDR3 in DNA: TGTGCCTGTGGCACACTTTTTAACTATGGCTACACCTTC.

The chain has TRBV5-4 and TRBJ2-7; D uncertain. Trimming took 0 bases from V and 2 from J, leaving 6 bases between them. The CDR3 is made up of 13 amino acids. Per germline, CDR1 SGHNT and CDR2 YYREEE (reference sequence). The CDR3 here is CASSLDTAYEQYF. In DNA, the CDR3 is TGTGCCAGCAGCTTGGACACAGCCTACGAGCAGTACTTC.

V is TRBV5-1 and J is TRBJ1-6; TRBD1 matches at 7 bases. The CDR3 sequence is 17 residues long. Germline trimming cut 3 bases from V and 3 bases from J; bases unmatched to any gene: 9. The germline gives CDR1 SGHRS, CDR2 YFSETQ. This CDR3 reads CASSSGQRDRYNSPLHF. In nucleotides, the CDR3 is TGCGCCAGCAGCTCGGGACAGCGAGATCGCTATAATTCACCCCTCCACTTT. Together with reference TRBV5-1 and TRBJ1-6, the CDR3 gives the full variable domain: KAGVTQTPRYLIKTRGQQVTLSCSPISGHRSVSWYQQTPGQGLQFLFEYFSETQRNKGNFPGRFSGRQFSNSRSEMNVSTLELGDSALYLCASSSGQRDRYNSPLHFGNGTRLTVT.

CDR3 nucleotides: TGCGCCAGCAGCTTGGCCGCAACAGAGCGGGACTTGTTGACCGGGGAGCTGTTTTTT. It translates to CASSLAATERDLLTGELFF. The chain uses TRBV5-1 and TRBJ2-2; TRBD2 agrees at 7 bases. This CDR3 has 19 residues. Per the germline V gene, CDR1 is SGHRS and CDR2 is YFSETQ. The junction had 16 bases not matched to a gene; V was cut back by 0 bases and J by 5 bases.

This clone is a singleton in its sample. The chain is built from TRBV6-2 or TRBV6-3 and TRBJ2-7; D is unresolved. This CDR3 is built from 16 residues. Germline CDR1 reads MNHEY; CDR2 reads SVGEGT. Trimming cost V 2 bases and J 1 base, with 15 bases left between them. The CDR3 nucleotides are TGTGCCAGCAGTTACGAACTGCCAGGCCAATCCTACGAGCAGTACTTC. It translates to CASSYELPGQSYEQYF.

The chain has TRBV3-1 (or the pseudogene TRBV3-2) and TRBJ2-5; D perhaps matches TRBD2 (7 bases). The V gene lost 3 bases and the J gene lost 5 bases, with 10 bases spanning the gap. The CDR3 runs 13 residues. CDR1 is LGHDT, CDR2 YNNKEL, per germline (reference sequence). The CDR3 region is CASSHGGRETQYF. CDR3 nucleotide sequence: TGTGCCAGCAGCCACGGGGGGCGGGAGACCCAGTACTTC.

This clone was found once. The chain links TRBV3-1 (or the pseudogene TRBV3-2) to TRBJ2-2; D remains ambiguous. Deletions cut 4 bases from V and 3 bases from J, with 9 bases between. Germline values: CDR1 LGHDT, CDR2 YNNKEL (reference sequence). This CDR3 comprises 14 residues. The CDR3 sequence: CASSLLEDTGELFF. CDR3 DNA sequence: TGTGCCAGCAGCCTGCTTGAGGACACCGGGGAGCTGTTTTTT.

The rearrangement uses TRBV3-1 (or the pseudogene TRBV3-2) and TRBJ2-5; a possible D gene is TRBD1 (5 bases). Trimming removed 3 bases at V and 2 bases at J, with 7 bases between. The CDR3 contains 13 residues. Germline V CDR1 and CDR2: LGHDT, YNNKEL (reference sequence). CDR3 sequence: CASSHRTQETQYF. CDR3 nucleotides: TGTGCCAGCAGCCATCGGACACAAGAGACCCAGTACTTC.

The chain couples TRBV19 to TRBJ1-2; a weak D match, TRBD1 (5 bases). This CDR3 is 13 amino acids long. The V gene's germline CDR1 is LNHDA and CDR2 SQIVND (reference sequence). V was cut by 6 bases and J by 8 bases, with 16 bases left in between. The CDR3 DNA reads as TGTGCCAGTAGACCCCAAGACAGATGGGGCTACACCTTC. This gives the protein CASRPQDRWGYTF.

V is TRBV5-1 and J is TRBJ2-1, with 12 bases matching TRBD2. The junction had 15 bases not matched to a gene; V was cut back by 2 bases and J by 3 bases. This CDR3 is built from 20 residues. From germline, CDR1 is SGHRS and CDR2 YFSETQ. The CDR3 loop is CASSLILAGGGGFFYNEQFF. The CDR3 bases are TGCGCCAGCAGCTTAATACTAGCGGGAGGAGGGGGATTCTTCTACAATGAGCAGTTCTTC.

The V gene is TRBV6-5, the J gene TRBJ1-6; a possible D gene is TRBD1 (5 bases). Looked up from germline, CDR1 is MNHEY and CDR2 is SVGAGI. V lost 6 bases, J lost 10 bases, and 10 bases lay in between. This CDR3 has 12 amino acids. The CDR3 spells CASRQRGSPLHF. CDR3 bases: TGTGCCAGCAGGCAGAGGGGCTCACCCCTCCACTTT.

This clone turned up a few times. This chain uses TRBV2 with TRBJ1-6; no firm D call. Deletions cut 2 bases from V and 8 bases from J, with 7 bases between. Germline CDR1 and CDR2: SNHLY and FYNNEI. The CDR3 runs to 13 residues. CDR3 coding DNA: TGTGCCAGCAGTGAAACCCTCTATTCACCCCTCCACTTT. As protein: CASSETLYSPLHF.

This rearrangement joins TRBV28 to TRBJ2-7; D is perhaps TRBD2 (5 bases). The CDR3 totals 16 residues. V was trimmed by 2 bases and J by 6 bases, leaving 20 bases between them. Germline V CDR1 and CDR2: MDHEN, SYDVKM. CDR3 sequence: CASSLPPPQTSSEQYF. Written as DNA, the CDR3 is TGTGCCAGCAGTTTACCCCCCCCACAAACTAGTTCCGAGCAGTACTTC.

This chain uses TRBV5-1 with TRBJ2-3; D is uncertain. The V end was cut by 0 bases, the J end by 6 bases, with 14 bases between. Germline V gene data show CDR1 as SGHRS and CDR2 as YFSETQ. This CDR3 has 15 residues. The CDR3 here is CASSLARLVLDTQYF. As DNA, the CDR3 is TGCGCCAGCAGCTTGGCGCGGCTCGTGCTGGATACGCAGTATTTT.

The rearrangement links TRBV6-5 to TRBJ1-2, with 8 nucleotides matching TRBD1. CDR1 and CDR2 (germline): MNHEY, SVGAGI. With V trimmed by 3 bases and J by 6 bases, 9 bases remained unmatched. This CDR3 has 15 amino acids. The CDR3 DNA reads TGTGCCAGCAGTTATGAAGGACAGGGATTTCATGGCTACACCTTC. It codes for CASSYEGQGFHGYTF.

This clone was counted a few times. The chain has TRBV15 and TRBJ2-7; TRBD2 matches at 12 bases. V trimming: 5 bases; J trimming: 0 bases; junction bases outside the gene matches: 8. CDR3 length equals 17 residues. Germline V gene lookup returns CDR1 LNHNV and CDR2 YYDKDF (reference sequence). Here the CDR3 reads CATSRIGLAGISYEQYF. The CDR3 DNA reads as TGTGCCACCAGCCGGATCGGACTAGCGGGGATCTCCTACGAGCAGTACTTC.

The genes are TRBV27 and TRBJ2-1; 8 nucleotides line up with TRBD2. Germline CDR1 reads MNHEY; CDR2 reads SMNVEV (reference sequence). The CDR3 length is 15 residues. Unmatched junction bases numbered 6, after V lost 2 bases and J lost 6 bases. The CDR3 spells CASSLGLAARNEQFF. DNA for the CDR3: TGTGCCAGCAGTTTAGGACTAGCCGCGCGCAATGAGCAGTTCTTC.

V and J are TRBV5-6 and TRBJ2-5; D uncertain. Germline V lookup: CDR1 SGHDT, CDR2 YYEEEE. Trimming took off 1 base at V and 3 bases at J, with 7 bases between the two ends. The length of the CDR3 is 13 residues. Here the CDR3 DNA reads TGTGCCAGCAGCTTGCCCTCCAAAGAGACCCAGTACTTC. This encodes CASSLPSKETQYF.